The 25 T cell receptor gamma chains below were found in one sample sequenced in a study of γδ T cells in repeated Plasmodium falciparum infection (dated by TCRdb to the early 2020s). Vgamma9/Vdelta2+ and Vdelta2-negative gammadelta T cell populations were flow-sorted from peripheral blood mononuclear cells for bulk TCR repertoire analysis. The library came from multiplex PCR. Sequencer: Illumina MiSeq. With CATT, TCRdb called clones again from the public reads; duplicate DNA rows were later joined. This sample holds 25,000 to 30,000 gamma-chain clones; around 3% were observed only once. The ten top clones hold approximately 30% of the sample. The sample consisted of gamma-delta T cells from blood. The receptor set was obtained from a pool of human donors (malaria-infected and uninfected, not separated).

This clone is medium-sized in the sample. Distinct nucleotide sequences in the sample also encode this CDR3. The chain has TRGV9 and TRGJP. The J segment lost 10 bases and the V segment lost 3 bases, leaving 0 bases of the junction unmatched. The CDR3 runs 13 residues. Germline V gene lookup returns CDR1 GITISATS and CDR2 ISYDGTV (reference sequence). The CDR3 region has the DNA TGTGCCTTGTGGGAGTTGGGCAAAAAAATCAAGGTATTT. Protein sequence: CALWELGKKIKVF.

This clone appeared many times. The protein given by TCRdb reflects a much larger clone and differs at residue 3 from this DNA's translation, likely from a read error; the protein shown is the DNA's translation. The V and J genes are TRGV5 and TRGJ1 or TRGJ2. TCRdb carries no J gene annotation; the J gene was assigned here by matching the DNA with germline. Germline V CDR1 and CDR2: VINAFY, YDVSNSKD. This CDR3 spans 11 amino acids. CDR3 coding DNA: TGTGCCCCCTGGGACGGCCCAGAGAAACTCTTT. Its translation: CAPWDGPEKLF.

This clone was seen many times. TCRdb's listed protein matches a much larger clone and diverges from this DNA's translation at residue 8, likely through a read error; the protein shown comes from the DNA. The V gene is TRGV9, the J gene TRGJ1 or TRGJ2. Assignment of the J gene here rests on matching the DNA to germline, because TCRdb gives none. V trimming: 3 bases; J trimming: 9 bases; junction bases outside the gene matches: 8. The CDR3 sequence is 12 residues long. The germline gives CDR1 GITISATS, CDR2 ISYDGTV (reference sequence). The CDR3 reads CALWEPVLKKLF. CDR3 nucleotide sequence: TGTGCCTTGTGGGAGCCCGTGCTTAAGAAACTCTTT.

This clone showed up just a few times. A single base is all that separates this from a far larger clone, so a read error is likely. Within the sample, other DNA sequences also encode this same CDR3. The genes are TRGV9 and TRGJP. TCRdb gives no J gene; it was assigned here by matching the DNA to germline. In germline, CDR1 is GITISATS, CDR2 ISYDGTV (reference sequence). CDR3 size: 18 residues. After removal of 1 base from V and 4 bases from J, the junction contained 7 bases not matched to a gene. The DNA for the CDR3 is TGTGCCTTGTGGGAGGTACATCCTCAAGAGTTGGGCAAAAAAATCAAGGTATTT. Protein product: CALWEVHPQELGKKIKVF.

This clone appeared many times. Other nucleotide sequences in the sample specify the same CDR3. The CDR3 protein is CATWDGPYYYKKLF. The CDR3 coding sequence is TGTGCCACCTGGGACGGTCCATACTATTATAAGAAACTCTTT. The gene calls are TRGV2 and TRGJ1 or TRGJ2. TCRdb leaves out the J gene; it was filled in here by matching the DNA to germline. After removal of 1 base from V and 4 bases from J, the junction contained 7 bases not matched to a gene. The CDR3 loop spans 14 amino acids. Germline V gene sequence: CDR1 EGSNGY, CDR2 YDSYNSKV.

This clone showed up just a few times. TCRdb's protein for this DNA is that of a much larger clone and differs from the translation at residue 6, likely a read error; the protein shown is the DNA translation. The chain recombines TRGV9 with TRGJP. TCRdb records no J gene; here it was assigned by comparing the DNA to germline. Losses at the gene ends were 3 bases for V and 6 bases for J; bases not matched to a gene: 17. This CDR3 is built from 20 residues. Germline assignment: CDR1 GITISATS and CDR2 ISYDGTV (reference sequence). CDR3 coding DNA: TGTGCCTTGTGGGAGATCTGGTCTCTATTAGGAGAGTTGGGCAAAAAAATCAAGGTATTT. Residues: CALWEIWSLLGELGKKIKVF.

This clone was detected a few times. This likely stems from a read error, as it lies one base from a far larger clone. The same CDR3 can be traced to other DNA sequences in this sample. Here the V gene is TRGV9, but the J gene went uncalled. Germline V CDR1 and CDR2: GITISATS, ISYDGTV (reference sequence). The CDR3 runs 17 residues. CDR3 nucleotide sequence: TGTGCCTTGTGGGAGGCTATACAAGAGTTGGGCAAAAAAATCAAGGTGTTT. It translates to CALWEAIQELGKKIKVF.

This clone is medium-sized. V usage is TRGV9 and J usage is TRGJ1 or TRGJ2. The germline CDR1 and CDR2 sequences are GITISATS and ISYDGTV (reference sequence). This CDR3 has 12 residues. J lost 9 bases, V lost 0 bases, and 5 bases had no gene match. The CDR3 loop reads CALWEVSGKKLF. CDR3 coding DNA: TGTGCCTTGTGGGAGGTGTCGGGTAAGAAACTCTTT.

Points on this clone: TCRdb pairs this DNA with a much larger clone's protein that differs at residue 4, likely a read error; the protein shown was translated from the DNA. The chain uses TRGV9 and TRGJ1 or TRGJ2. The V gene's germline CDR1 is GITISATS and CDR2 ISYDGTV (reference sequence). The CDR3 has 13 residues. CDR3 loop: CALGEVPSYKKLF. The CDR3 DNA follows: TGTGCCTTGGGGGAGGTGCCGAGTTATAAGAAACTCTTT.

This clone is medium-sized (0.01 to 0.1%) within its sample. This chain connects TRGV9 to TRGJ1 or TRGJ2. The CDR3 extends over 13 amino acids. V lost 0 bases, J lost 5 bases, and 4 bases stayed unmatched. Germline values: CDR1 GITISATS, CDR2 ISYDGTV (reference sequence). CDR3 residues: CALWEVRHYKKLF. In nucleotides, the CDR3 is TGTGCCTTGTGGGAGGTGCGCCATTATAAGAAACTCTTT.

This clone appeared many times. TCRdb's listed protein matches a much larger clone and diverges from this DNA's translation at residue 4, likely through a read error; the protein shown comes from the DNA. The chain links TRGV9 to TRGJ1 or TRGJ2. Germline matching of the DNA provided the J gene here, since TCRdb leaves it blank. The germline CDR1 and CDR2 sequences are GITISATS and ISYDGTV (reference sequence). The CDR3 is made up of 12 amino acids. CDR3 nucleotides: TGTGCCTTGAGGGAGGTCTCTTATAAGAAACTCTTT. Translating gives CALREVSYKKLF.

For the V gene the call is TRGV2; the J gene has no call. CDR3 length: 13 amino acids. Germline V lookup: CDR1 EGSNGY, CDR2 YDSYNSKV. The CDR3 region has the DNA TGTGCCACCTGGGACGCTTTTTATTATAAGGAACTCTTT. Its translation: CATWDAFYYKELF.

Note on this clone: TCRdb has a much larger clone's protein, which differs at residue 6 from the translation of this DNA, likely because of a read error; what is shown is the protein translated from the DNA. The chain carries TRGV9 and TRGJ1 or TRGJ2. Here the J gene was assigned by germline matching of the DNA, as TCRdb has none. The CDR3 extends over 14 amino acids. Per the germline V gene, CDR1 is GITISATS and CDR2 is ISYDGTV (reference sequence). Trimming at V came to 3 bases and at J to 2 bases, leaving 7 bases not matched to a gene. The CDR3 DNA follows: TGTGCCTTGTGGGAGCCCCAGGATTATTATAAGAAACTCTTT. Encoded protein: CALWEPQDYYKKLF.

This clone was picked up many times. The protein held in TCRdb is that of a much larger clone and does not match this DNA's translation at residue 11, likely because of a read error; the protein shown is translated from the DNA. The chain has TRGV9 and TRGJP. The J gene, not given by TCRdb, was assigned here from a germline match of the nucleotide sequence. The CDR3 extends over 18 amino acids. CDR1 and CDR2 (germline): GITISATS, ISYDGTV (reference sequence). DNA for the CDR3: TGTGCCTTGTGGGAGGATCTTACCCAAGAGTTCGGCAAAAAAATCAAGGTATTT. Translating it yields CALWEDLTQEFGKKIKVF.

Concerning this clone: The TCRdb protein comes from a much larger clone and disagrees with this DNA's translation at residue 3, likely due to a read error; the protein given here is derived from the DNA. The chain carries TRGV4 and TRGJ1 or TRGJ2. CDR3 size: 14 residues. Germline CDR1 reads EGSTGY; CDR2 reads YDSYTSSV. CDR3: CASWDGINYYKKLF. CDR3 sequence (DNA): TGTGCCTCCTGGGATGGGATTAATTATTATAAGAAACTCTTT.

By proportion, this clone is medium-sized (0.01 to 0.1%). Other nucleotide sequences in the sample specify the same CDR3. The chain carries TRGV9 and TRGJ1 or TRGJ2. The length of the CDR3 is 14 residues. CDR1 and CDR2 from the germline V gene are GITISATS and ISYDGTV (reference sequence). After removal of 0 bases from V and 7 bases from J, the junction contained 9 bases not matched to a gene. The CDR3 loop is CALWEVVPGYKKLF. The CDR3 DNA sequence: TGTGCCTTGTGGGAGGTGGTACCGGGGTATAAGAAACTCTTT.

For this clone: TCRdb's entry gives the protein of a much larger clone, which mismatches this DNA's translation at residue 12, likely from a read error; the protein reported here is translated from the DNA. V gene assignment gives TRGV2, but the J gene was left uncalled. CDR3 length: 14 amino acids. Germline V lookup: CDR1 EGSNGY, CDR2 YDSYNSKV. CDR3: CATWDASFYYKRLF. Written as DNA, the CDR3 is TGTGCCACCTGGGACGCTTCTTTTTATTATAAGAGACTCTTT.

DNA for the CDR3: TGTGCCACCTGGGGAAGTTTGGGGACTTATTATAAGAAACTCTTT. Encoded protein: CATWGSLGTYYKKLF. V usage is TRGV5 and J usage is TRGJ1 or TRGJ2. TCRdb is silent on the J gene; assignment here came from matching the DNA to germline. V lost 5 bases to trimming and J lost 3 bases; unmatched junction nucleotides: 13. This CDR3 is built from 15 residues. Germline-derived CDR1 and CDR2 are VINAFY and YDVSNSKD.

This clone was seen only a few times. Translating this DNA gives a protein that differs at residue 9 from the TCRdb one, which belongs to a much larger clone; a read error is likely, and the protein shown is this translation. The chain is built from TRGV9 and TRGJ1 or TRGJ2. TCRdb leaves out the J gene; it was filled in here by matching the DNA to germline. Per the germline V gene, CDR1 is GITISATS and CDR2 is ISYDGTV (reference sequence). V trimming: 5 bases; J trimming: 6 bases; junction bases outside the gene matches: 13. The CDR3 extends over 14 amino acids. CDR3 DNA sequence: TGTGCCTTGTGGGCCCGTCCTCTTTGTTATAAGAAACTCTTT. The encoded protein is CALWARPLCYKKLF.

Ten or more counts support this clone. The TCRdb protein, from a much larger clone, departs from this DNA's translation at residue 12, likely by read error; the protein shown derives from the DNA. V gene TRGV3 was called; the J gene was not. This CDR3 is 14 amino acids long. CDR1 is VTNTFY, CDR2 YDVSTARD, per germline (reference sequence). CDR3 nucleotide sequence: TGTGCCACCTGGGACAGGCGGAGGGGTTATAAGGAACTCTTT. Translation: CATWDRRRGYKELF.

At least ten counts were recorded for this clone. The mismatch at residue 9 between this DNA's translation and the TCRdb protein of a much larger clone likely reflects a read error; the protein shown is translated from the DNA. The chain is built from TRGV9 and TRGJ1 or TRGJ2. Germline V gene data show CDR1 as GITISATS and CDR2 as ISYDGTV (reference sequence). CDR3 length: 13 residues. Trimming removed 0 bases from V and 12 bases from J; junction bases left unmatched: 11. CDR3 in amino acids: CALWEVLVGWKLF. The CDR3 DNA sequence: TGTGCCTTGTGGGAGGTGTTAGTGGGATGGAAACTCTTT.

In its sample, this clone was seen many times. The chain combines TRGV2 with TRGJ1 or TRGJ2. The germline V gene has CDR1 EGSNGY and CDR2 YDSYNSKV. This CDR3 is built from 14 residues. V gave up 0 bases and J gave up 6 bases; unmatched junction bases: 8. CDR3 sequence: CATWDGLVVYKKLF. CDR3 nucleotide sequence: TGTGCCACCTGGGACGGGCTAGTTGTTTATAAGAAACTCTTT.

This clone has at least ten counts. A much larger clonotype is one base distant, so this may be a read error. The chain links TRGV9 to TRGJ1 or TRGJ2. The CDR3 sequence is 11 residues long. The junction had 4 bases not matched to a gene; V was cut back by 3 bases and J by 8 bases. From germline, CDR1 is GITISATS and CDR2 ISYDGTV (reference sequence). The CDR3 reads CALWETDKKLF. DNA of the CDR3: TGTGCCTTGTGGGAGACCGATAAGAAACTCTTT.

This clone was seen many times. This is likely an artifact of a read error, given a far larger clone one base away. The same CDR3 arises from other DNA sequences in this sample as well. The chain is built from TRGV9 and TRGJ1 or TRGJ2. Germline matching of the DNA provided the J gene here, since TCRdb leaves it blank. V trimming: 5 bases; J trimming: 3 bases; junction bases outside the gene matches: 10. The CDR3 is made up of 14 amino acids. The germline gives CDR1 GITISATS, CDR2 ISYDGTV (reference sequence). CDR3 DNA: TGTGCCTTGTGGGCCCGCCCTCTTTATTATAAGAAACTCTTT. This codes for CALWARPLYYKKLF.

This clone was counted at least ten times. A far larger clone is only one base removed, so a read error is likely. The chain couples TRGV4 to TRGJ1 or TRGJ2. The CDR3 loop spans 18 amino acids. CDR1 and CDR2 from the germline V gene are EGSTGY and YDSYTSSV. CDR3 in DNA: TGTGCCACCTGGGGAGTGGGGGTTGATGGAGTGAATTATTATAAGAAACTCTTC. Residues: CATWGVGVDGVNYYKKLF.